The present T cell receptor (beta chain) was sequenced within a study of control samples from healthy donors and cancer patients. Germline V CDR1 and CDR2: SEHNR, FQNEAQ (reference sequence). This CDR3 region has 15 residues. The ends lost 5 bases at V and 8 bases at J; junction bases unmatched: 11. The data were produced by immunoSEQ multiplex PCR, yet TCRdb's version contains in-frame clones alone and is incomplete. The sample lists 150,000 to 200,000 clones, 91% occurring once. Material for sequencing was blood. J is TRBJ1-4 and V is TRBV7-9, with TRBD1 matching over 7 bases. The TCR sequence derives from a woman in her twenties or thirties in good health. Written as DNA, the CDR3 is TGTGCCAGCAGCCTCCGACAGGGAATTCAGGAAAAACTGTTTTTT. It encodes CASSLRQGIQEKLFF.